Shown below are 28 T cell receptor beta chains from a single sample sequenced in a study of T-cell memory formation after mild COVID-19. One entry per CDR3 protein results from TCRdb running MiXCR on the 5' RACE reads. The table includes a few hundred thousand distinct CDR3 sequences, 19% detected once. Sequencing was done on a sample of PBMCs or a T cell subset sorted from them (not recorded which). The receptors stem from a man aged 18 to 30 who had mild COVID-19 (a few samples of this study predate the infection). Cell type and time point are not known.

The chain is built from TRBV9 and TRBJ2-3; D is undetermined. From germline, CDR1 is SGDLS and CDR2 YYNGEE. V lost 1 base, J lost 3 bases, and 6 bases lay in between. The CDR3 is 13 amino acids. The CDR3 protein is CASSVIQTDTQYF. In nucleotides, the CDR3 is TGTGCCAGCAGCGTAATACAGACAGATACGCAGTATTTT.

This chain links TRBV7-9 with TRBJ1-6; D gene uncertain. The germline V and J ends were trimmed by 1 base and 5 bases, with 9 bases remaining between them. CDR1 SEHNR and CDR2 FQNEAQ come from the germline V gene (reference sequence). This CDR3 is 15 amino acids long. The CDR3 nucleotides read TGTGCCAGCAGCTTAGGTGCTTCTAATAATTCACCCCTCCACTTT. This sequence encodes CASSLGASNNSPLHF.

A few counts support this clonotype. V usage is TRBV6-5 and J usage is TRBJ1-2; 7 positions match TRBD1. The CDR3 covers 13 residues. Looked up from germline, CDR1 is MNHEY and CDR2 is SVGAGI. V shed 6 bases and J 4 bases; nucleotides not matched to a gene: 5. The CDR3 sequence: CASSDRDLYGYTF. The CDR3 DNA reads TGTGCCAGCAGCGACAGGGACCTCTATGGCTACACCTTC.

V usage is TRBV5-6 and J usage is TRBJ2-2; no clear D gene. In germline, CDR1 is SGHDT, CDR2 YYEEEE. The CDR3 sequence is 13 residues long. Trimming shortened V by 2 bases and J by 4 bases, and 6 bases separated the two germline ends. CDR3 protein: CASSLRTTGELFF. Here the CDR3 DNA reads TGTGCCAGCAGCTTAAGGACCACCGGGGAGCTGTTTTTT.

This clonotype was seen a handful of times. The chain joins TRBV7-2 to TRBJ2-3; a weak D match, TRBD2 (5 bases). CDR3 length: 14 residues. Germline V gene data show CDR1 as SGHTA and CDR2 as FQGNSA. Trimming took 1 base from V and 2 from J, leaving 7 bases between them. The CDR3 sequence is CASSLVRVTDTQYF. The CDR3 nucleotides read TGTGCCAGCAGCTTAGTGAGGGTCACAGATACGCAGTATTTT.

This clonotype was counted between two and nine times. This chain joins TRBV7-2 and TRBJ1-3; D call uncertain. This CDR3 spans 13 amino acids. Trimming took 4 bases from V and 2 from J, leaving 6 bases between them. Germline V lookup: CDR1 SGHTA, CDR2 FQGNSA. The CDR3 is CASSSGPGNTIYF. The DNA for the CDR3 is TGTGCCAGCAGCTCAGGACCTGGAAACACCATATATTTT.

The gene calls are TRBV7-9 and TRBJ2-7; TRBD1 matches at 11 bases. Unmatched junction bases numbered 5, after V lost 5 bases and J lost 5 bases. The length of the CDR3 is 14 residues. Germline CDR1 is SEHNR and CDR2 is FQNEAQ (reference sequence). For the CDR3, the DNA is TGTGCCAGCAGCCCAGGACAGGGGGCCCACGAGCAGTACTTC. It codes for CASSPGQGAHEQYF.

This clonotype was found a few times. The chain couples TRBV24-1 to TRBJ2-1; TRBD2 aligns across 12 bases. With V trimmed by 5 bases and J by 9 bases, 4 bases remained unmatched. This CDR3 is built from 14 residues. Germline V lookup: CDR1 KGHDR, CDR2 SFDVKD. The CDR3 reads CATSASGGAAEQFF. Written as DNA, the CDR3 is TGTGCCACCAGTGCTAGCGGGGGGGCCGCTGAGCAGTTCTTC.

V usage is TRBV7-9 and J usage is TRBJ1-1; 8 nucleotides align to TRBD1. Trimming at V came to 5 bases and at J to 6 bases, leaving 11 bases not matched to a gene. CDR3 length: 15 residues. The germline CDR1 and CDR2 sequences are SEHNR and FQNEAQ (reference sequence). CDR3 region: CASSPPDRESPEAFF. CDR3 nucleotides: TGTGCCAGCAGCCCACCGGACAGGGAGAGCCCTGAAGCTTTCTTT. The full variable domain, in which reference TRBV7-9 and TRBJ1-1 provide the parts outside the CDR3, is DTGVSQNPRHKITKRGQNVTFRCDPISEHNRLYWYRQTLGQGPEFLTYFQNEAQLEKSRLLSDRFSAERPKGSFSTLEIQRTEQGDSAMYLCASSPPDRESPEAFFGQGTRLTVV.

The chain joins TRBV6-2 or TRBV6-3 to TRBJ1-1, with D uncertain. With 8 bases removed from V and 0 bases from J, the gap between germline ends came to 7 bases. The CDR3 is 12 amino acids. In germline, CDR1 is MNHEY, CDR2 SVGEGT. The CDR3 nucleotides read TGTGCCAGCCGGCGAGTGAACACTGAAGCTTTCTTT. Residues: CASRRVNTEAFF.

This clonotype was recorded only once. This chain links TRBV4-1 with TRBJ2-1; D may match TRBD1 or TRBD2 (5 bases each). The CDR3 is made up of 15 amino acids. The germline V gene encodes CDR1 MGHRA and CDR2 YSYEKL. V dropped 2 bases and J dropped 1 base, with 9 bases sitting between them. The CDR3 bases are TGCGCCAGCAGCCAACGGTGGGGGTCCTACAATGAGCAGTTCTTC. The encoded protein is CASSQRWGSYNEQFF.

This clonotype was detected a few times. The chain carries TRBV6-2 or TRBV6-3 and TRBJ2-1, with D possibly matching TRBD1 (6 bases). V was clipped by 6 bases and J by 12 bases, with 15 bases between them. The CDR3 has 12 amino acids. Germline CDR1 and CDR2: MNHEY and SVGEGT. CDR3 in amino acids: CASRQGIGGQFF. The CDR3, as DNA: TGTGCCAGCAGACAGGGTATTGGCGGGCAGTTCTTC.

This clonotype has only a few counts. This chain joins TRBV2 and TRBJ1-2; D not certain. This CDR3 spans 13 amino acids. Trimming took off 6 bases at V and 4 bases at J, with 12 bases between the two ends. CDR1 and CDR2 from the germline V gene are SNHLY and FYNNEI. The CDR3 reads CASREGGGYGYTF. CDR3 nucleotides: TGTGCCAGCAGGGAGGGTGGAGGCTATGGCTACACCTTC.

This clonotype appeared a few times. The V gene is TRBV12-3 or TRBV12-4, the J gene TRBJ1-1, with D perhaps matching TRBD1 (5 bases). With 9 bases removed from V and 8 bases from J, the gap between germline ends came to 13 bases. CDR3 length: 11 residues. The CDR3 nucleotides are TGTGCCAGTTTTTCAGGGATCGAAGCTTTCTTT. Translated, it gives CASFSGIEAFF.

This clonotype was observed a handful of times. The chain couples TRBV25-1 to TRBJ2-6; D not certain. V was clipped by 6 bases and J by 0 bases, with 15 bases between them. This CDR3 has 17 residues. CDR1 is MGHDK and CDR2 is SYGVNS in the germline V gene. CDR3: CASRQLRTNSGANVLTF. As DNA, the CDR3 is TGTGCCAGCAGACAGCTACGGACCAACTCTGGGGCCAACGTCCTGACTTTC.

This clonotype appeared a few times. The chain uses TRBV9 and TRBJ1-2, with 8 nucleotides matching TRBD1. The CDR3 covers 13 residues. Germline V lookup: CDR1 SGDLS, CDR2 YYNGEE. V lost 6 bases, J lost 8 bases, and 9 bases stayed unmatched. In DNA, the CDR3 is TGTGCCAGCACCCCAAGCAGGGGGCAAGGCTACACCTTC. This codes for CASTPSRGQGYTF. The complete variable domain, with remaining parts taken from reference TRBV9 and TRBJ1-2, reads DSGVTQTPKHLITATGQRVTLRCSPRSGDLSVYWYQQSLDQGLQFLIQYYNGEERAKGNILERFSAQQFPDLHSELNLSSLELGDSALYFCASTPSRGQGYTFGSGTRLTVV.

This clonotype showed up just a few times. The chain links TRBV30 to TRBJ2-4; D is uncertain. This CDR3 comprises 14 residues. The germline V and J ends were trimmed by 1 base and 2 bases, with 9 bases remaining between them. Germline values: CDR1 GTSNPN, CDR2 SVGIG (reference sequence). As DNA, the CDR3 is TGTGCCTGGAGTGGGGGTGTTTCCAAAAACATTCAGTACTTC. Amino acid sequence: CAWSGGVSKNIQYF.

V and J are TRBV7-9 and TRBJ2-3; D possibly matches TRBD1 or TRBD2 (5 bases each). CDR1 is SEHNR and CDR2 is FQNEAQ in the germline V gene (reference sequence). Trimming pared 5 bases from V and 6 bases from J, leaving 21 bases between. The CDR3 length is 16 residues. In DNA form, the CDR3 reads TGTGCCAGCAGCCCACGGGACCGCGCAGATGGGGATACGCAGTATTTT. Its protein product is CASSPRDRADGDTQYF.

The chain has TRBV2 and TRBJ2-3; D may be TRBD1 (6 bases). Between the trimmed V and J ends, which lost 2 bases and 4 bases, there was a span of 19 bases. Germline CDR1 SNHLY, CDR2 FYNNEI. The CDR3 spans 17 residues. In nucleotides, the CDR3 is TGTGCCAGCAGTGAAACGCCGCCAGGGGATTCTGCAGATACGCAGTATTTT. It encodes CASSETPPGDSADTQYF.

This clonotype was counted between two and nine times. This chain joins TRBV5-1 and TRBJ1-2, with unresolved D. CDR1 is SGHRS, CDR2 YFSETQ, per germline. The V end lost 0 bases, the J end lost 4 bases, and 13 bases lay between the germline ends. The CDR3 contains 15 residues. As DNA, the CDR3 is TGCGCCAGCAGCTTGGTCCCGGGTCTCGGCTATGGCTACACCTTC. This translates into CASSLVPGLGYGYTF.

Only a few counts were recorded for this clonotype. The J gene is TRBJ2-7, the V gene TRBV20-1; D not certain. CDR1 and CDR2 from the germline V gene are DFQATT and SNEGSKA (reference sequence). V was clipped by 5 bases and J by 6 bases, with 20 bases between them. The CDR3 sequence is 14 residues long. The CDR3 reads CSADFRKGVGEQYF. The CDR3 DNA reads as TGCAGTGCTGACTTTAGGAAGGGCGTCGGCGAGCAGTACTTC.

The sample holds a few counts of this clonotype. The V gene is TRBV28, the J gene TRBJ1-2, with 11 positions matching TRBD1. The CDR3 has 16 amino acids. V dropped 6 bases and J dropped 3; count of bases not matched to a gene: 9. Looked up from germline, CDR1 is MDHEN and CDR2 is SYDVKM. This CDR3 reads CASRGTGGYGHYGYTF. In DNA form, the CDR3 reads TGTGCCAGCAGGGGGACAGGGGGATACGGTCACTATGGCTACACCTTC.

The chain is built from TRBV11-3 and TRBJ2-1; 11 positions match TRBD2. Trimming removed 5 bases from V and 8 bases from J; junction bases left unmatched: 14. This CDR3 has 17 amino acids. Germline V gene data show CDR1 as SGHNT and CDR2 as YENEEA. CDR3 DNA: TGTGCCAGCAGCCCCTACTATAGCGGGGGGGCTTCGGATGAGCAGTTCTTC. This encodes CASSPYYSGGASDEQFF.

This clonotype was seen a few times. DNA of the CDR3: TGTGCCAGCAGCGTCGCAGGGGCCTACGAGCAGTACTTC. Encoded protein: CASSVAGAYEQYF. The V call is TRBV9, the J call TRBJ2-7; maybe TRBD1 (6 bases). CDR1 is SGDLS, CDR2 YYNGEE, per germline. V was clipped by 2 bases and J by 2 bases, with 8 bases between them. The CDR3 sequence is 13 residues long.

The rearrangement joins TRBV7-9 to TRBJ1-1, with TRBD1 matching 7 bases. The germline gives CDR1 SEHNR, CDR2 FQNEAQ (reference sequence). The CDR3 covers 13 residues. The J segment lost 6 bases and the V segment lost 3 bases, leaving 4 bases of the junction unmatched. The CDR3: CASSFTGESEAFF. The CDR3 region has the DNA TGTGCCAGCAGCTTCACAGGGGAATCTGAAGCTTTCTTT.

The chain employs TRBV11-1 and TRBJ1-1; no clear D gene. The germline gives CDR1 SGHAT, CDR2 FQDESV (reference sequence). Trimming removed 5 bases from V and 6 bases from J, with 7 bases in between. The length of the CDR3 is 11 residues. CDR3 in DNA: TGTGCCAGCAGCCCGCGGTCTGAAGCTTTCTTT. This codes for CASSPRSEAFF.

This chain uses TRBV7-2 with TRBJ2-5; 11 bases are shared with TRBD2. The CDR3 is made up of 15 amino acids. The junction had 6 bases not matched to a gene; V was cut back by 6 bases and J by 3 bases. Germline V gene lookup returns CDR1 SGHTA and CDR2 FQGNSA. CDR3 amino acids: CASRSKLAGEETQYF. The CDR3 DNA reads TGTGCCAGCAGGTCGAAACTAGCGGGGGAAGAGACCCAGTACTTC.

The J gene is TRBJ2-3, the V gene TRBV12-3 or TRBV12-4, with TRBD1 matching over 7 bases. V shed 3 bases and J 2 bases; nucleotides not matched to a gene: 11. This CDR3 has 17 residues. Here the CDR3 reads CASSFLSGQSTTDTQYF. CDR3 coding DNA: TGTGCCAGCAGTTTTCTCTCGGGACAGAGTACCACAGATACGCAGTATTTT.